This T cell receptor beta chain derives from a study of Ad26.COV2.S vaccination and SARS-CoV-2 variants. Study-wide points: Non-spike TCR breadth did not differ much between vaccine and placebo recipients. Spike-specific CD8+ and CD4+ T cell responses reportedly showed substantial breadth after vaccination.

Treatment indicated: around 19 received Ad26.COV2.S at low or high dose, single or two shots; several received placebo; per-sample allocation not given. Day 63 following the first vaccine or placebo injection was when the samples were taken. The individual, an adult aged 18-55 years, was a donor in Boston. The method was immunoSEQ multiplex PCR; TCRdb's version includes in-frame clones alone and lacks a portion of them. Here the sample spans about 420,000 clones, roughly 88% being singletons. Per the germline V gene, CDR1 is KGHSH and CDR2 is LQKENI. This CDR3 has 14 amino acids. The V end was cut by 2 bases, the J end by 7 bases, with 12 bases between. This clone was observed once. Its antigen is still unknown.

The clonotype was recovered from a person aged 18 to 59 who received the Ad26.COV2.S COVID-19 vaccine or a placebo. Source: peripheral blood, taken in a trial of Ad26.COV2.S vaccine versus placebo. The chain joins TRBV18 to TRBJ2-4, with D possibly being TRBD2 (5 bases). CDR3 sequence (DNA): TGTGCCAGCTCACCAGAGGGTATGAGGAACATTCAGTACTTC. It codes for CASSPEGMRNIQYF.